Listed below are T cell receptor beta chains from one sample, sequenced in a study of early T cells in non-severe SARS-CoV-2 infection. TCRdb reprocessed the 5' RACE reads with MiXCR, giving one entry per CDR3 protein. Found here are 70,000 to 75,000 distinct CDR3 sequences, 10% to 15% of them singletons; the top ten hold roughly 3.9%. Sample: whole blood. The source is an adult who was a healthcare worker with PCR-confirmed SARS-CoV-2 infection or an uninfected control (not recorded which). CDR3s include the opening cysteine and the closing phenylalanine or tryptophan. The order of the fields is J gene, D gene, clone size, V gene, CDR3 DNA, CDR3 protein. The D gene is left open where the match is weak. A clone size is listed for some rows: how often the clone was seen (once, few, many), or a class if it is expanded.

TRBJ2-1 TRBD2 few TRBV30 TGTGCCTGGAGTGGGCTAGCGGACAATTACAATGAGCAGTTCTTC CAWSGLADNYNEQFF
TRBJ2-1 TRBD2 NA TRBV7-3 TGTGCCAGCAGCCTGTCCCCCGGGACTAGTCAGTTCTTC CASSLSPGTSQFF
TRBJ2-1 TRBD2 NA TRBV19 TGTGCCAGTAGTATATCCGGGACTATTAACGCCTACAATGAGCAGTTCTTC CASSISGTINAYNEQFF
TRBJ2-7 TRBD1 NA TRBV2 TGTGCCACCACACAATCGGGACAGGGAAACGAGCAGTACTTC CATTQSGQGNEQYF
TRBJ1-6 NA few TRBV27 TGTGCCAGCAGTCCGCTACAGGGACATAATTCACCCCTCCACTTT CASSPLQGHNSPLHF
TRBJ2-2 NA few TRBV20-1 TGCAGTGCTAGAGATGCAGTGAAATGGACCGGGGAGCTGTTTTTT CSARDAVKWTGELFF
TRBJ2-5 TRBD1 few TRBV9 TGTGCCAGCAGCGTAGCTGCGGACAGGGCCGGAGAGACCCAGTACTTC CASSVAADRAGETQYF
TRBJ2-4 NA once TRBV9 TGTGCCAGCAGCGTAGAGCGATGGGGAAACATTCAGTACTTC CASSVERWGNIQYF
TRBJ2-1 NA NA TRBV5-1 TGCGCCAGCAGCTTCGACGGTTATGAGCAGTTCTTC CASSFDGYEQFF
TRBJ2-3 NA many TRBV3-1 TGTGCCAGCAGCCGGCCGCCCACAGATACGCAGTATTTT CASSRPPTDTQYF
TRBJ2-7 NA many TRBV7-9 TGTGCCAGCAGCTCCCACACGGGGATCTCCTACGAGCAGTACTTC CASSSHTGISYEQYF
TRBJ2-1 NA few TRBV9 TGTGCCAGCAGCGTAGGGAGCGGATTCAATGAGCAGTTCTTC CASSVGSGFNEQFF
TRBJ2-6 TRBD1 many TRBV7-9 TGTGCCAGCAGTACAGGGGAGTCTGGGGCCAACGTCCTGACTTTC CASSTGESGANVLTF
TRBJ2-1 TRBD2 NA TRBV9 TGTGCCAGCAGCGTGGAAGCGGGATCGGGAAGGAGTGAGCAGTTCTTC CASSVEAGSGRSEQFF
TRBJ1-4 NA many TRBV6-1 TGTGCCAGCGGAGGGGGGGCAGCTAATGAAAAACTGTTTTTT CASGGGAANEKLFF
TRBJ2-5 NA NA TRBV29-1 TGCAGCGTTGATGAGTGGACAGCGGAAGAGACCCAGTACTTC CSVDEWTAEETQYF
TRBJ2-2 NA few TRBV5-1 TGCGCCAGCACGAGGAGCGAGGACCACACCGGGGAGCTGTTTTTT CASTRSEDHTGELFF
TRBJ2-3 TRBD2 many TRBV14 TGTGCCAGCAGCCAACGACTAGCGGTTAGCACAGATACGCAGTATTTT CASSQRLAVSTDTQYF
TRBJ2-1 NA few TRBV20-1 TGCAGTGCTAGAGATCTTCAGGGGAGCTCCTACAATGAGCAGTTCTTC CSARDLQGSSYNEQFF
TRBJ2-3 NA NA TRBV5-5 TGTGCCAGCAGCTGGGGGGACACAGATACGCAGTATTTT CASSWGDTDTQYF
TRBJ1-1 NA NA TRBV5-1 TGCGCCAGCAGCTTGTCCGGACCTGGGGGTTACACTGAAGCTTTCTTT CASSLSGPGGYTEAFF
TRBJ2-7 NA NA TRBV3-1 TGTGCCAGCACTCTCAGCCGGGGCCACGAGCAGTACTTC CASTLSRGHEQYF
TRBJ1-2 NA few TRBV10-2 TGCGCCAGCAGTCCGGGACCGAGTAACTATGGCTACACCTTC CASSPGPSNYGYTF
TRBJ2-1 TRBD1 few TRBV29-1 TGCAGCGGTGGGACAGGGGAGTACAATGAGCAGTTCTTC CSGGTGEYNEQFF
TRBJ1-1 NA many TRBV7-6 TGTGCCAGCAGTGCAGGGAAGTTTGGTTCAGCTTTCTTT CASSAGKFGSAFF
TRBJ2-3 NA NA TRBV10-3 TGTGCCATCAGTGAAGGAACGGATACGCAGTATTTT CAISEGTDTQYF
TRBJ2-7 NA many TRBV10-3 TGTGCCATCAGTGAGTCCCGGGGGACCTACGAGCAGTACTTC CAISESRGTYEQYF
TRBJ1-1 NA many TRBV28 TGTGCCAGCAGGGTTGAAAGGAGGAACACTGAAGCTTTCTTT CASRVERRNTEAFF
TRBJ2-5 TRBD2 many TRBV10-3 TGTGCCATCAGTGAGTCGGGAGGGGTAGAGACCCAGTACTTC CAISESGGVETQYF
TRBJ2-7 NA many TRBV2 TGTGCCAGCAGGAGCCGGACAGCGTCCTACGAGCAGTACTTC CASRSRTASYEQYF
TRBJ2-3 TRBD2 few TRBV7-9 TGTGCCAGCAGCAGCCTAGCGGCCACAAGCACAGATACGCAGTATTTT CASSSLAATSTDTQYF
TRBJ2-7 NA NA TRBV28 TGTGCCAGCAGTTTATGGGGGGAGGGGGCCTACGAGCAGTACTTC CASSLWGEGAYEQYF
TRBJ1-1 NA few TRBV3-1 TGTGCCAGCAGCCTCAGGGGCGCATCCACTGAAGCTTTCTTT CASSLRGASTEAFF
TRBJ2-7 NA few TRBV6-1 TGTGCCAGCAGTGAAGTGATTGATAGCTCCTACGAGCAGTACTTC CASSEVIDSSYEQYF
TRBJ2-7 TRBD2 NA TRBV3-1 TGTGCCAGCAGCCTCGGACTAGCGGGAGGGGCCTACGAGCAGTACTTC CASSLGLAGGAYEQYF
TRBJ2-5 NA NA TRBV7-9 TGTGCCAGCAGCCTCCCGTGGGGGGCTGTGGAGACCCAGTACTTC CASSLPWGAVETQYF
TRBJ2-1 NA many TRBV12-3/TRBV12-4 TGTGCCAGCGCAAGGACGGGAAGCTACAATGAGCAGTTCTTC CASARTGSYNEQFF
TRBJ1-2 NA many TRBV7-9 TGTGCCAGCAGCTTAGAGGCAGGGTCTGGCTACACCTTC CASSLEAGSGYTF
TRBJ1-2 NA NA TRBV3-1 TGTGCCAGCAGCCAAGTGGACGGACCGGACTATGGCTACACCTTC CASSQVDGPDYGYTF
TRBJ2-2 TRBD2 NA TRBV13 TGTGCCAGCAGACCTCGACTAGCGGGAGTTACCGGGGAGCTGTTTTTT CASRPRLAGVTGELFF
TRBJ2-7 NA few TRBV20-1 TGCAGTGCCAGCTACGAGCAGTACTTC CSASYEQYF
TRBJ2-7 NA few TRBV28 TGTGCCAGCAGAATAGCGGATTCCTACGAGCAGTACTTC CASRIADSYEQYF
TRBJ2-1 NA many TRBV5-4 TGTGCCAGCAGCCCTGGACAGCTCAGATCGTCCTACAATGAGCAGTTCTTC CASSPGQLRSSYNEQFF
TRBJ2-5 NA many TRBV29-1 TGCAGCAAGAGGGGGGAGACCCAGTACTTC CSKRGETQYF
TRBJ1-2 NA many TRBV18 TGTGCCAGCTCACCAGAGGACTCCTATGGCTACACCTTC CASSPEDSYGYTF
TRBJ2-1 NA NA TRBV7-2 TGTGCCAGCAGCCCTACCGCGGGCACGAATGAGCAGTTCTTC CASSPTAGTNEQFF
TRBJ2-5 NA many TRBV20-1 TGCAGTGCTAGAGATTCGGGGGGCGCGTGGGCCCAGTACTTC CSARDSGGAWAQYF
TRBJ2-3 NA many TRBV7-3 TGTGCCAGCAGCTTTCGGCTACCCCCCATTTGGGCAGATACGCAGTATTTT CASSFRLPPIWADTQYF
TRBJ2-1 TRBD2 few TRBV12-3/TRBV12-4 TGTGCCAGCAGTCCCGGGACTAGCGGGAGGGCCCGCAAAAATGAGCAGTTCTTC CASSPGTSGRARKNEQFF
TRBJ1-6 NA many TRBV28 TGTGCCAGCAGTTTCGGACCTATCTCCTATAATTCACCCCTCCACTTT CASSFGPISYNSPLHF
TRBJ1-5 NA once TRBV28 TGTGCCAGCAGTTCCCCCTCTATGGGCGGGGGTCAGCCCCAGCATTTT CASSSPSMGGGQPQHF